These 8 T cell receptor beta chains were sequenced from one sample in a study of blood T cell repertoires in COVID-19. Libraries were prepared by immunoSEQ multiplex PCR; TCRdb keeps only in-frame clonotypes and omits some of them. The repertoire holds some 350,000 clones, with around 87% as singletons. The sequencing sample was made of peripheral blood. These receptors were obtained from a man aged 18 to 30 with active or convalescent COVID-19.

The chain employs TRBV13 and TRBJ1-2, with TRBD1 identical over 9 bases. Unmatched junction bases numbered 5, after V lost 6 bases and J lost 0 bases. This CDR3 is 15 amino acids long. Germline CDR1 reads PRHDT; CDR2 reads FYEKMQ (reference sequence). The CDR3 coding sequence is TGTGCCAGCAGTCCGGGGACAGGGTCTAACTATGGCTACACCTTC. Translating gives CASSPGTGSNYGYTF.

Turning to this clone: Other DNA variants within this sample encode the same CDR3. DNA for the CDR3: TGTGCCAGCAGCTTAGTTCTACAAGAGACCCAGTACTTC. Translating gives CASSLVLQETQYF. The genes are TRBV7-9 and TRBJ2-5, with D uncertain. The V and J ends lost 1 base and 2 bases respectively, with 5 bases between them. CDR3 length: 13 residues. Germline CDR1 is SEHNR and CDR2 is FQNEAQ (reference sequence).

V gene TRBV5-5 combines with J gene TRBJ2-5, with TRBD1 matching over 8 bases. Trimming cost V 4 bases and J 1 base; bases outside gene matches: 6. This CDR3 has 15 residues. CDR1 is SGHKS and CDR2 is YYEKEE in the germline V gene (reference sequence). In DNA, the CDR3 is TGTGCCAGCAGCATAGGGACAGGCAGCCAAGAGACCCAGTACTTC. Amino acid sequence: CASSIGTGSQETQYF.

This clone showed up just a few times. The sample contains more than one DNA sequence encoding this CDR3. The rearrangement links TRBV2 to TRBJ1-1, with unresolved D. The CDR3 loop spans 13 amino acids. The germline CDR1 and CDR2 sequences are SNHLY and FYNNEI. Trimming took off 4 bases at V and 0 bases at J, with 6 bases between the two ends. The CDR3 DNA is TGTGCCAGCAGTGGGCAGATGAACACTGAAGCTTTCTTT. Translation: CASSGQMNTEAFF.

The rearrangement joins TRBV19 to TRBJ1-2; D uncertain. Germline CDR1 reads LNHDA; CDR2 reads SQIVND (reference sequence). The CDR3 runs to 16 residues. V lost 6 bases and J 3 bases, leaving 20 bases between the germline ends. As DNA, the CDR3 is TGTGCCAGTAGAGGAAGGACCGGGGAACTGGACTATGGCTACACCTTC. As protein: CASRGRTGELDYGYTF. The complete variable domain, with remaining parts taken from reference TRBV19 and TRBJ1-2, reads DGGITQSPKYLFRKEGQNVTLSCEQNLNHDAMYWYRQDPGQGLRLIYYSQIVNDFQKGDIAEGYSVSREKKESFPLTVTSAQKNPTAFYLCASRGRTGELDYGYTFGSGTRLTVV.

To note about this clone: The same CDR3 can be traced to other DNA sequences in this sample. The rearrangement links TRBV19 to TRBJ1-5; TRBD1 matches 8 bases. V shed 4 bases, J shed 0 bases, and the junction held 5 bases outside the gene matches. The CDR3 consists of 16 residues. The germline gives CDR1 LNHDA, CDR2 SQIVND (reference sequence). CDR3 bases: TGTGCCAGTAGTACAGACAGGGGCTATAGCAATCAGCCCCAGCATTTT. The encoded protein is CASSTDRGYSNQPQHF.

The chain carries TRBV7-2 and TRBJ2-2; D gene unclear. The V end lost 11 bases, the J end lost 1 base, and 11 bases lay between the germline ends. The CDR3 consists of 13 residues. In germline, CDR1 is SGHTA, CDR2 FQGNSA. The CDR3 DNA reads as TGTGCCTCAAAGTCGGGGAACACCGGGGAGCTGTTTTTT. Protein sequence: CASKSGNTGELFF.

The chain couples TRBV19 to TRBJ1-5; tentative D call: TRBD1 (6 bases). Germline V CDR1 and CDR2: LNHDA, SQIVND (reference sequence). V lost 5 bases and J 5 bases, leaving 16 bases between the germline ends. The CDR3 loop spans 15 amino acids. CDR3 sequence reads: CASSGDRSGYQPQHF. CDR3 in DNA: TGTGCCAGTAGTGGTGACAGGTCGGGGTATCAGCCCCAGCATTTT.